A single sample is the source of the 32 T cell receptor beta chains below, sequenced in a study of CD4 T cells in relation to SARS-CoV-2 and coronaviruses. Repertoires were generated with immunoSEQ multiplex PCR, while TCRdb's copy carries only in-frame clones and drops some. The sample yields almost 30,000 clones, less than 85% seen once. Their specific antigens are unknown. Before the COVID-19 pandemic, during about 2011-2019, CD4+ T cells were taken from unexposed donors. The cells were cultured for approximately ten days before CD4+ T cells were isolated. Sequencing was carried out using CD4+ T cells from PBMCs, cultured in vitro. The receptors were sampled from a human donor in good health.

The chain has TRBV5-1 and TRBJ1-2; no firm D call. CDR1 and CDR2 from the germline V gene are SGHRS and YFSETQ. The germline V and J ends were trimmed by 0 bases and 2 bases, with 14 bases remaining between them. CDR3 size: 16 residues. CDR3 sequence: CASSLGRAGRNYGYTF. The CDR3 bases are TGCGCCAGCAGCTTGGGTCGGGCAGGAAGAAACTATGGCTACACCTTC.

V is TRBV27 and J is TRBJ1-3; 7 positions agree with TRBD1. The length of the CDR3 is 17 residues. CDR1 and CDR2 (germline): MNHEY, SMNVEV (reference sequence). The V gene end was trimmed by 3 bases and the J gene end by 0 bases; junction bases not matched to a gene: 8. CDR3 in amino acids: CASSFKGQSHSGNTIYF. The CDR3 region has the DNA TGTGCCAGCAGTTTTAAGGGACAGTCTCACTCTGGAAACACCATATATTTT.

The genes are TRBV5-1 and TRBJ2-7, with unresolved D. Trimming pared 0 bases from V and 4 bases from J, leaving 14 bases between. CDR1 is SGHRS, CDR2 YFSETQ, per germline. CDR3 length equals 15 residues. This chain's CDR3 is CASSLGGSSLYEQYF. In DNA form, the CDR3 reads TGCGCCAGCAGCTTGGGGGGTAGTTCTCTTTACGAGCAGTACTTC. The full variable domain, in which reference TRBV5-1 and TRBJ2-7 provide the parts outside the CDR3, is KAGVTQTPRYLIKTRGQQVTLSCSPISGHRSVSWYQQTPGQGLQFLFEYFSETQRNKGNFPGRFSGRQFSNSRSEMNVSTLELGDSALYLCASSLGGSSLYEQYFGPGTRLTVT.

A few counts support this clone. The chain is built from TRBV7-9 and TRBJ2-7, with TRBD1 matching 9 bases. V was pared by 5 bases and J by 0 bases, with 5 bases of the junction left unmatched. Germline CDR1 and CDR2: SEHNR and FQNEAQ (reference sequence). The CDR3 runs 15 residues. The CDR3 DNA reads TGTGCCAGCAGCAAGGGACAGGGAGGCTCCTACGAGCAGTACTTC. This encodes CASSKGQGGSYEQYF.

This sequence joins TRBV11-2 and TRBJ2-5; possibly TRBD1 for D (5 bases). CDR3 length equals 15 residues. Deletions cut 1 base from V and 6 bases from J, with 15 bases between. Germline CDR1 and CDR2: SGHAT and FQNNGV. CDR3 sequence (DNA): TGTGCCAGCAGCTTAGTACAGGACCCCGGACAGACCCAGTACTTC. Encoded protein: CASSLVQDPGQTQYF. Together with reference TRBV11-2 and TRBJ2-5, the CDR3 gives the full variable domain: EAGVAQSPRYKIIEKRQSVAFWCNPISGHATLYWYQQILGQGPKLLIQFQNNGVVDDSQLPKDRFSAERLKGVDSTLKIQPAKLEDSAVYLCASSLVQDPGQTQYFGPGTRLLVL.

The V gene is TRBV30, the J gene TRBJ1-1; D unresolved. Trimming removed 2 bases at V and 1 base at J, with 8 bases between. Germline V gives CDR1 GTSNPN, CDR2 SVGIG (reference sequence). The CDR3 contains 13 residues. The CDR3 sequence is CAWSLGGNTEAFF. The DNA for the CDR3 is TGTGCCTGGAGTTTGGGTGGGAACACTGAAGCTTTCTTT.

This chain uses TRBV15 with TRBJ1-1, with D maybe TRBD1 (6 bases). This CDR3 has 17 amino acids. Trimming shortened V by 2 bases and J by 0 bases, and 16 bases separated the two germline ends. Per germline, CDR1 LNHNV and CDR2 YYDKDF (reference sequence). In DNA, the CDR3 is TGTGCCACCAGCAGATCCATTCAAAGGGGGATGAACACTGAAGCTTTCTTT. It encodes CATSRSIQRGMNTEAFF.

V and J are TRBV10-1 and TRBJ2-2; D uncertain. CDR3 length: 13 residues. The V gene's germline CDR1 is WNHNN and CDR2 SYGVQD (reference sequence). With 5 bases removed from V and 0 bases from J, the gap between germline ends came to 4 bases. In DNA form, the CDR3 reads TGCGCCAGCAGTTCGGCGAACACCGGGGAGCTGTTTTTT. Translation gives CASSSANTGELFF.

This chain uses TRBV7-2 with TRBJ1-6; TRBD1 is a possible D gene (5 bases). Germline lookup yields CDR1 SGHTA and CDR2 FQGNSA. The CDR3 contains 15 residues. The V and J ends lost 7 bases and 5 bases respectively, with 15 bases between them. In DNA, the CDR3 is TGTGCCAGCACCCGTTGGGGACGTGATAATTCACCCCTCCACTTT. Translation gives CASTRWGRDNSPLHF.

The chain joins TRBV18 to TRBJ2-6; D may be TRBD1 (7 bases). The germline V and J ends were trimmed by 8 bases and 0 bases, with 8 bases remaining between them. CDR1 is KGHSH, CDR2 LQKENI, per germline. The CDR3 length is 14 residues. The DNA for the CDR3 is TGTGCCAGCCAGGGGGGCTCTGGGGCCAACGTCCTGACTTTC. Translating it yields CASQGGSGANVLTF. Complete variable domain (other parts from reference TRBV18 and TRBJ2-6): NAGVMQNPRHLVRRRGQEARLRCSPMKGHSHVYWYRQLPEEGLKFMVYLQKENIIDESGMPKERFSAEFPKEGPSILRIQQVVRGDSAAYFCASQGGSGANVLTFGAGSRLTVL.

The chain joins TRBV4-3 to TRBJ2-5, with 10 bases fitting TRBD1. V gave up 5 bases and J gave up 5 bases; unmatched junction bases: 2. The V gene's germline CDR1 is LGHNA and CDR2 YSLEER. The CDR3 has 13 residues. This CDR3 is CASSWGQGETQYF. For the CDR3, the DNA is TGCGCCAGCAGCTGGGGACAGGGGGAGACCCAGTACTTC.

The V call is TRBV21-1, the J call TRBJ2-7; no DNA check was done on the table's D call, TRBD1. TRBV21-1 is given as a pseudogene. This CDR3 spans 15 amino acids. CDR3 amino acids: CASSNPDRSPYEQYF. Here the CDR3 DNA reads TGTGCCAGCAGCAATCCTGACAGGTCTCCCTACGAGCAGTACTTC.

The rearrangement links TRBV6-5 to TRBJ1-5; a possible D gene is TRBD1 (5 bases). The CDR3 consists of 16 residues. Germline V lookup: CDR1 MNHEY, CDR2 SVGAGI. With 4 bases removed from V and 2 bases from J, the gap between germline ends came to 15 bases. CDR3 sequence (DNA): TGTGCCAGCAGTTTACCCCTGGTGGGGGGCAATCAGCCCCAGCATTTT. It specifies CASSLPLVGGNQPQHF.

This clone was counted a single time. The chain has TRBV25-1 and TRBJ1-3, with D perhaps TRBD1 (5 bases). V was clipped by 1 base and J by 4 bases, with 11 bases between them. The CDR3 is 15 amino acids. Germline V gives CDR1 MGHDK, CDR2 SYGVNS. The CDR3 region is CASSESEDIGNTIYF. The CDR3 coding sequence is TGTGCCAGCAGTGAATCAGAGGACATCGGAAACACCATATATTTT.

DNA for the CDR3: TGTGCCAGCAGTCCCTTAGGACAGGGGGAGTTTGAGACCCAGTACTTC. This encodes CASSPLGQGEFETQYF. V usage is TRBV3-1 (or the pseudogene TRBV3-2) and J usage is TRBJ2-5, with 10 bases fitting TRBD1. Trimming removed 6 bases from V and 5 bases from J; junction bases left unmatched: 12. Looked up from germline, CDR1 is LGHDT and CDR2 is YNNKEL (reference sequence). This CDR3 comprises 16 residues.

There are a few counts of this clone. The genes are TRBV9 and TRBJ2-5, with D possibly TRBD2 on 5 matching bases. There are 15 residues in the CDR3. V shed 0 bases and J shed 4 bases, with 13 bases lying between them. The germline V gene encodes CDR1 SGDLS and CDR2 YYNGEE. Here the CDR3 reads CASSVDPGRAETQYF. The CDR3 DNA reads as TGTGCCAGCAGCGTAGACCCGGGGAGAGCAGAGACCCAGTACTTC.

V is TRBV7-9 and J is TRBJ1-4, with a tentative D call TRBD1 (5 bases). Trimming removed 4 bases at V and 8 bases at J, with 17 bases between. The CDR3 runs 15 residues. The germline gives CDR1 SEHNR, CDR2 FQNEAQ (reference sequence). This chain's CDR3 is CASSSQGNWEEKLFF. The CDR3 DNA sequence: TGTGCCAGCAGCTCCCAGGGAAACTGGGAGGAAAAACTGTTTTTT.

J is TRBJ1-2 and V is TRBV10-2, with D unresolved. Trimming cost V 2 bases and J 3 bases, with 16 bases left between them. Germline V lookup: CDR1 WSHSY, CDR2 SAAADI. The CDR3 has 16 amino acids. CDR3 sequence reads: CASSEPTRTVHYGYTF. In nucleotides, the CDR3 is TGCGCCAGCAGTGAGCCAACCAGGACGGTTCACTATGGCTACACCTTC.

J is TRBJ2-2 and V is TRBV5-1; possibly TRBD1 or TRBD2 for D (7 bases each). Trimming took 4 bases from V and 2 from J, leaving 12 bases between them. Germline V CDR1 and CDR2: SGHRS, YFSETQ. The CDR3 runs to 15 residues. The CDR3 is CASSAGGANTGELFF. CDR3 nucleotide sequence: TGCGCCAGCAGCGCAGGGGGGGCAAACACCGGGGAGCTGTTTTTT. The full variable domain, its missing parts supplied by reference TRBV5-1 and TRBJ2-2, is KAGVTQTPRYLIKTRGQQVTLSCSPISGHRSVSWYQQTPGQGLQFLFEYFSETQRNKGNFPGRFSGRQFSNSRSEMNVSTLELGDSALYLCASSAGGANTGELFFGEGSRLTVL.

The CDR3 DNA is TGTGCCAGCAGTTACTCGGTCTGGGGGCATAGCGGGGAGCTGTTTTTT. Protein product: CASSYSVWGHSGELFF. The V and J genes are TRBV6-5 and TRBJ2-2, with D perhaps TRBD1 (6 bases). Trimming removed 0 bases from V and 7 bases from J, with 15 bases in between. Germline-derived CDR1 and CDR2 are MNHEY and SVGAGI. The CDR3 covers 16 residues.

This chain connects TRBV19 to TRBJ1-1; D unresolved. This CDR3 spans 13 amino acids. V was shortened by 1 base and J by 1 base, with 4 bases between the two germline ends. Germline V gene lookup returns CDR1 LNHDA and CDR2 SQIVND (reference sequence). The CDR3: CASSIGPNTEAFF. DNA of the CDR3: TGTGCCAGTAGTATAGGGCCGAACACTGAAGCTTTCTTT.

The chain is built from TRBV7-3 and TRBJ2-3; D ambiguous. CDR3 length: 13 amino acids. Trimming took 0 bases from V and 4 from J, leaving 5 bases between them. The germline V gene has CDR1 SGHTA and CDR2 FQGTGA. CDR3 residues: CASSLTRSDTQYF. The CDR3 DNA reads TGTGCCAGCAGCTTAACCCGTTCAGATACGCAGTATTTT.

The chain carries TRBV10-3 and TRBJ1-3; D may be TRBD1 (5 bases). The V gene lost 6 bases and the J gene lost 0 bases, with 9 bases spanning the gap. Germline assignment: CDR1 ENHRY and CDR2 SYGVKD. This CDR3 comprises 14 residues. The CDR3 region is CAIRPGSSGNTIYF. The CDR3 nucleotides are TGTGCCATCAGGCCAGGGAGCTCTGGAAACACCATATATTTT.

The sample holds one count of this clone. This chain links TRBV9 with TRBJ2-5; no firm D call. Looked up from germline, CDR1 is SGDLS and CDR2 is YYNGEE. CDR3 length: 13 amino acids. V lost 1 base, J lost 4 bases, and 8 bases lay in between. CDR3 protein: CASSVSLGETQYF. The CDR3 DNA is TGTGCCAGCAGCGTATCCCTGGGAGAGACCCAGTACTTC.

This clone appeared a single time. The V and J genes are TRBV6-6 and TRBJ2-1; 10 positions agree with TRBD1. With V trimmed by 6 bases and J by 10 bases, 12 bases remained unmatched. Germline lookup yields CDR1 MNHNY and CDR2 SVGAGI (reference sequence). This CDR3 has 15 amino acids. CDR3 coding DNA: TGTGCCAGCAGACCACCCGGGACAGGGGCTGGCGAGCAGTTCTTC. It translates to CASRPPGTGAGEQFF.

V gene TRBV5-6 combines with J gene TRBJ1-2; TRBD1 is a possible D gene (5 bases). In germline, CDR1 is SGHDT, CDR2 YYEEEE. The CDR3 consists of 13 residues. Trimming removed 0 bases at V and 5 bases at J, with 8 bases between. In nucleotides, the CDR3 is TGTGCCAGCAGCTTGGGACAGCAGTATGGCTACACCTTC. This encodes CASSLGQQYGYTF.

V usage is TRBV29-1 and J usage is TRBJ2-5; a weak D match, TRBD2 (6 bases). The V end lost 3 bases, the J end lost 5 bases, and 10 bases lay between the germline ends. The CDR3 sequence is 12 residues long. Germline-derived CDR1 and CDR2 are SQVTM and ANQGSEA. The DNA of the CDR3 is TGCAGCGTTGAGCGGGAATCGGAGACCCAGTACTTC. Translated: CSVERESETQYF. The full variable domain, its missing parts supplied by reference TRBV29-1 and TRBJ2-5, is SAVISQKPSRDICQRGTSLTIQCQVDSQVTMMFWYRQQPGQSLTLIATANQGSEATYESGFVIDKFPISRPNLTFSTLTVSNMSPEDSSIYLCSVERESETQYFGPGTRLLVL.

V usage is TRBV7-3 and J usage is TRBJ2-3; possible D gene TRBD2, 6 bases. V was pared by 1 base and J by 1 base, with 6 bases between. Germline lookup yields CDR1 SGHTA and CDR2 FQGTGA. This CDR3 has 14 residues. This chain's CDR3 is CASSLRGGTDTQYF. DNA for the CDR3: TGTGCCAGCAGCTTAAGGGGGGGCACAGATACGCAGTATTTT.

V gene TRBV19 combines with J gene TRBJ2-1; D possibly corresponds to TRBD1 (6 bases). The CDR3 is 13 residues long. Deletions cut 3 bases from V and 9 bases from J, with 12 bases between. Germline V CDR1 and CDR2: LNHDA, SQIVND (reference sequence). The CDR3 spells CASSILRGAEQFF. The CDR3, as DNA: TGTGCCAGTAGTATTCTCAGGGGTGCTGAGCAGTTCTTC.

This sequence joins TRBV5-1 and TRBJ2-3; the match to TRBD2 covers 11 bases. The CDR3 runs to 16 residues. Unmatched junction bases numbered 4, after V lost 2 bases and J lost 2 bases. Germline CDR1 reads SGHRS; CDR2 reads YFSETQ. The CDR3 protein is CASSFPSGGITDTQYF. The CDR3, as DNA: TGCGCCAGCAGCTTCCCTAGCGGGGGGATCACAGATACGCAGTATTTT.

The gene calls are TRBV7-3 and TRBJ2-3, with D possibly TRBD2 on 5 matching bases. V shed 4 bases and J shed 1 base, with 9 bases lying between them. The CDR3 length is 14 residues. Germline V lookup: CDR1 SGHTA, CDR2 FQGTGA. The CDR3 DNA reads as TGTGCCAGCAGCTCAGGCGGGCGCACAGATACGCAGTATTTT. Translating gives CASSSGGRTDTQYF.

This chain connects TRBV11-2 to TRBJ2-5; 8 positions match TRBD2. The CDR3 runs 14 residues. The germline V gene has CDR1 SGHAT and CDR2 FQNNGV. Trimming took 5 bases from V and 5 from J; bases not matched to a gene: 7. As DNA, the CDR3 is TGTGCCAGCAGCATTGGGACTAGTAGGGAGACCCAGTACTTC. Its protein product is CASSIGTSRETQYF.